This is a list of T cell receptor beta chains from one sample in a study of cytomegalovirus exposure and HLA in healthy donors. The assay was immunoSEQ multiplex PCR, and TCRdb's table has in-frame clones only and misses some. The sample records around 170,000 clones, approximately 80% being singletons. Sequenced material: PBMCs. Receptor source: a young man in good health and CMV-seronegative. Each CDR3 is given with its conserved first and last residue. The D gene is left open where the match is weak. Size values are once, few and many counts, or a class for expanded clones, and some rows have none.

TRBD2	TRBV2	-	TRBJ2-7	TGTGCCAGCAGTACTGTTGGCGGGGGACGCGAGCAGTACTTC	CASSTVGGGREQYF
TRBD2	TRBV4-1	few	TRBJ2-7	TGCGCCAGCAGCCAGTGGGGACTAAGAGTTGCTGCGGAGCAGTACTTC	CASSQWGLRVAAEQYF
-	TRBV19	-	TRBJ1-5	TGTGCCAGCAGACTCCTAGCCGACAATCAGCCCCAGCATTTT	CASRLLADNQPQHF
-	TRBV6-1	-	TRBJ1-6	TGTGCCAGCATAGCGGCCGCCCGATCACCCCTCCACTTT	CASIAAARSPLHF
-	TRBV7-3	-	TRBJ2-3	TGTGCCAGCAGCTTAACAGGGGGTTCAGATACGCAGTATTTT	CASSLTGGSDTQYF
-	TRBV2	-	TRBJ1-2	TGTGCCAGCAGTGCAGGGGTCGGGTATGGCTACACCTTC	CASSAGVGYGYTF
TRBD2	TRBV6-4	-	TRBJ2-5	TGTGCCAGCAGTGCCGGGACTAGCGGGCAAGAGACCCAGTACTTC	CASSAGTSGQETQYF
TRBD1	TRBV9	-	TRBJ2-1	TGTGCCAGCAGCGTAAGGGCAGGGGGCATAGATGAGCAGTTCTTC	CASSVRAGGIDEQFF
TRBD1	TRBV25-1	medium-sized	TRBJ2-3	TGTGCCAGCAGTGAAGGAAAGGGGGCGGATACGCAGTATTTT	CASSEGKGADTQYF
TRBD2	TRBV10-3	-	TRBJ2-7	TGTGCCATGGACCGGGGGGGATTGGGGACCTACGAGCAGTACTTC	CAMDRGGLGTYEQYF
-	TRBV6-6	-	TRBJ1-1	TGTGCCAGCACCCCAGTGAACACTGAAGCTTTCTTT	CASTPVNTEAFF
TRBD1	TRBV7-9	-	TRBJ1-1	TGTGCCAGCAGCTCCCCTCTGACAGGGGGCGTCTTCACTGAAGCTTTCTTT	CASSSPLTGGVFTEAFF
TRBD1	TRBV28	-	TRBJ1-6	TGTGCTAGCAGTTCGGGACAGCGAAATTCACCCCTCCACTTT	CASSSGQRNSPLHF
TRBD2	TRBV5-1	-	TRBJ2-7	TGCGCCAGCAGCCCTAGACTAGCGGGAGGGCCGATCTACGAGCAGTACTTC	CASSPRLAGGPIYEQYF
TRBD1	TRBV7-3	few	TRBJ1-1	TGTGCCAGCAGCTCACCGGGACAGGTCAGGAGAGCTTTCTTT	CASSSPGQVRRAFF
TRBD2	TRBV29-1	-	TRBJ2-7	TGCAGCGTATATGGGACTAGAAGCTCCGACGAGCAGTACTTC	CSVYGTRSSDEQYF
-	TRBV28	-	TRBJ1-1	TGTGCCAGCAGTTTTCGGTGGAACACTGAAGCTTTCTTT	CASSFRWNTEAFF
TRBD2	TRBV28	-	TRBJ2-7	TGTGCCAGCTTCCAGACTAGCGGGAAGTCCTACGAGCAGTACTTC	CASFQTSGKSYEQYF
TRBD1	TRBV27	-	TRBJ1-2	TGTGCCAGCAGTGCCGAGGGACAGCATGGCTACACCTTC	CASSAEGQHGYTF
TRBD1	TRBV28	-	TRBJ2-1	TGTGCCAGCAGTTTGAGCTGGGACAGCGAGCAGTTCTTC	CASSLSWDSEQFF
-	TRBV19	-	TRBJ1-2	TGTGCCAGTAGTATTGCAACAGGGTCTGATAACTATGGCTACACCTTC	CASSIATGSDNYGYTF
-	TRBV19	-	TRBJ1-3	TGTGCCACCAGTAGTTGGGGGCTGGGAAACACCATATATTTT	CATSSWGLGNTIYF
-	TRBV12-5	-	TRBJ1-2	TGTGCTAGTGGTTCGGGACACAACTATGGCTACACCTTC	CASGSGHNYGYTF
-	TRBV5-1	-	TRBJ2-2	TGCGCCAGCAGCTTGGCGGGGGAAAGCACCGGGGAGCTGTTTTTT	CASSLAGESTGELFF
-	TRBV9	once	TRBJ2-2	TGTGCCAGCAGCGTTTTCGGTCATGGCGCGCGGTCGAACACCGGGGAGCTGTTTTTT	CASSVFGHGARSNTGELFF
TRBD1	TRBV6-1	-	TRBJ1-1	TGTGCCAGCAGTGAAATTGGGACAGGGGGTACTGAAGCTTTCTTT	CASSEIGTGGTEAFF
-	TRBV28	few	TRBJ1-2	TGTGCCAGCAGTTCGACAGGACCCTATGGCTACACCTTC	CASSSTGPYGYTF
TRBD2	TRBV5-4	few	TRBJ2-7	TGTGCCAGCAGCTCCAGCGGGAGTGGACCGTACGAGCAGTACTTC	CASSSSGSGPYEQYF
-	TRBV4-2	few	TRBJ2-7	TGTGCCAGCAGCCAAGAAGCAGCTGGGGGCATATCCGAGCAGTACTTC	CASSQEAAGGISEQYF
-	TRBV5-1	-	TRBJ1-1	TGCGCCAGCAGCTCTAAGGGAGGGGGCACTGAAGCTTTCTTT	CASSSKGGGTEAFF
-	TRBV7-9	-	TRBJ1-4	TGTGCCAGCAGCTTAGGGCAGACTAATGAAAAACTGTTTTTT	CASSLGQTNEKLFF
TRBD2	TRBV9	-	TRBJ2-7	TGTGCCAGCAGCGTAGGGACTAGCGGGATATCCTACGAGCAGTACTTC	CASSVGTSGISYEQYF
TRBD1	TRBV7-8	-	TRBJ1-4	TGTGCCAGCAGCTCGGACAGGGCCTTTAATGAAAAACTGTTTTTT	CASSSDRAFNEKLFF
-	TRBV21-1	-	TRBJ2-5	TGTGCCAGCAGCAAAGCCGGGACAGGGCACCAAGAGACCCAGTACTTC	CASSKAGTGHQETQYF
-	TRBV6-5	-	TRBJ2-5	TGTGCCAGCAGGCGGGACAGCACCCAAGAGACCCAGTACTTC	CASRRDSTQETQYF
-	TRBV6-5	-	TRBJ2-7	TGTGCCACCCACGTACGCAGGGTTGCCTACGAGCAGTACTTC	CATHVRRVAYEQYF
TRBD2	TRBV6-5	-	TRBJ2-1	TGTGCCAGCAGTGGCGGACTAGTTGCCAATGAGCAGTTCTTC	CASSGGLVANEQFF
-	TRBV9	few	TRBJ1-2	TGTGCCAGCAGCGTAGGTGGTAATTGGGGCAGGGGCCTCCCCTATGGCTACACCTTC	CASSVGGNWGRGLPYGYTF
TRBD1	TRBV7-2	-	TRBJ1-5	TGTGCCAGCAGCTCGAGGGGGCTTGGGCAGCCCCAGCATTTT	CASSSRGLGQPQHF
-	TRBV6-1	-	TRBJ2-7	TGTGCCAGCACCCCAAGAGGCTCCTACGAGCAGTACTTC	CASTPRGSYEQYF
TRBD1	TRBV9	-	TRBJ1-3	TGTGCCAGCAGCGTAGGGAGGGGGGACAGCTACTCTGGAAACACCATATATTTT	CASSVGRGDSYSGNTIYF
TRBD2	TRBV7-9	-	TRBJ2-7	TGTGCCAGCAGCCTCGGACTAGCGGGCACGCACGAGCAGTACTTC	CASSLGLAGTHEQYF
-	TRBV15	-	TRBJ2-1	TGTGCCACCAGCAGGGACAGATACAATGAGCAGTTCTTC	CATSRDRYNEQFF